This T cell receptor beta chain was identified during a study of shared clonotypes between healthy human individuals. It was across several immunoSEQ plates that each subset's genomic DNA was evenly split. Here immunoSEQ multiplex PCR was the method, and the copy in TCRdb shows in-frame clones only, minus some. The sample holds approximately 980,000 clones; less than 85% are singletons and the top ten take approximately 1.5%. The CDR3 totals 11 residues. Germline V gene sequence: CDR1 MDHEN, CDR2 SYDVKM. The V gene lost 7 bases and the J gene lost 3 bases, with 6 bases spanning the gap. Input material: memory CD4+ T cells sorted from blood. Subset described: CD45RA-negative fraction. The TCR sequence derives from a man in his late teens or twenties in good health. The rearrangement joins TRBV28 to TRBJ1-1; the D is unclear. CDR3 region: CASTYDTEAFF. CDR3 bases: TGTGCCAGCACCTACGACACTGAAGCTTTCTTT.